This T cell receptor beta chain appears in the sequencing data of a study of OX40 agonist ivuxolimab in advanced cancers. Details on this clone: The antigen is undetermined.

Study conclusions and caveats: Among the least clonally expanded were partial responders at 0.1-3.0 mg/kg. Expanded clones belonging to CD8+ T cells outnumbered, on average, those of CD4+.

This table comes from immunoSEQ multiplex PCR, and its TCRdb copy is limited to in-frame clones, with some not included. Of over 55,000 clones listed, roughly 84% are singletons. The receptor's source is an adult with an advanced solid tumor such as melanoma, head and neck, liver or kidney cancer. The source was CD4+ or CD8+ T cells sorted from blood, collected in a trial of the OX40 agonist ivuxolimab.

The CDR3 DNA reads as TGTGCCAGCAGCACATCACAGGGTATACACGAGCAGTACTTC. Its translation is CASSTSQGIHEQYF. The chain has TRBV7-2 and TRBJ2-7; D possibly corresponds to TRBD1 (6 bases). Trimming took off 5 bases at V and 5 bases at J, with 16 bases between the two ends. This CDR3 spans 14 amino acids. CDR1 is SGHTA, CDR2 FQGNSA, per germline.